This T cell receptor beta chain was identified during a study of breast tumors, draining lymph nodes, adjacent tissues. Germline CDR1 is MNHEY and CDR2 is SMNVEV (reference sequence). V lost 1 base, J lost 9 bases, and 18 bases lay in between. CDR3 length equals 15 residues. Comments on this clonotype: What it binds is unknown.

The lymph nodes were axillary draining lymph nodes from breast cancer patients. Study-level results: Most tumor T cells seemingly derive from lymph node, then expand in tumor. Data only fit, rather than demonstrated, lymph node origin of most tumor T cells. Tumor repertoires ranked between lymph nodes and nontumor tissue in diversity, with V and J gene preferences.

TCRdb itself ran the multiplex PCR reads through MiXCR, one entry per CDR3 protein. The sample holds tens of thousands of distinct CDR3 sequences, roughly 19% seen once. Source material: axillary lymph node tissue. This receptor was identified in a female donor with breast cancer. Some clones in this sample may be carry-over from other donors' samples. The chain uses TRBV27 and TRBJ1-2, with D unresolved. CDR3 residues: CASSLWFSQRTSYTF. The CDR3 DNA follows: TGTGCCAGCAGTTTATGGTTCAGCCAACGCACCAGCTACACCTTC.